This TCR beta chain was captured by sequencing in a study of blood T cell repertoires in COVID-19. At the level of the study: Spain, Italy and the United States supplied samples that represented acute and convalescent COVID-19. Nucleic acid was either cDNA or gDNA, and it came from T cells, B-cell-depleted T cells, or PBMCs.

How the authors handled the data: Estimation of nucleated cell counts was performed using reference gene primer amplification. Generated by immunoSEQ multiplex PCR, the TCRdb table keeps only in-frame clones and is missing some. The DNA was the basis for D and trimming; V, J and clone size are from that table. The sample has roughly 76,000 clones, approximately 80% seen once. The clonotype was recovered from a human donor in a cohort sampled during active COVID-19. The sample was peripheral blood.

CDR3 loop: CASGASGSYEQYF. CDR3 DNA sequence: TGTGCCAGCGGGGCTAGCGGATCCTACGAGCAGTACTTC. This chain uses TRBV3-1 (or the pseudogene TRBV3-2) with TRBJ2-7; 7 bases match TRBD2. CDR1 and CDR2 from the germline V gene are LGHDT and YNNKEL (reference sequence). The CDR3 loop spans 13 amino acids. Trimming removed 8 bases from V and 1 base from J; junction bases left unmatched: 5.